Following are 7 T cell receptor beta chains from one sample sequenced in a study of T-cell reconstitution after alpha-beta-depleted transplantation in children. Unique molecular identifiers were incorporated during preparation of the TCRbeta library. TCRdb re-called the PCR reads through MiXCR, storing one row per CDR3 protein. This sample has a few hundred thousand distinct CDR3 sequences; about a quarter occur once, and the top ten carry approximately 9.9%. The material was PBMCs, mostly from graft donor cells, obtained 180 days after TCRalphabeta/CD19-depleted stem cell transplant. The receptors derive from a male patient between 10 and 17 years old who had a stem cell transplant for acute lymphoblastic leukemia, so the T cells may come from the graft donor.

This chain links TRBV3-1 with TRBJ2-3; D unresolved. CDR1 LGHDT and CDR2 YNNKEL come from the germline V gene (reference sequence). Trimming took off 4 bases at V and 5 bases at J, with 16 bases between the two ends. The CDR3 has 15 residues. CDR3 sequence reads: CASSPESPAGDTQYF. The CDR3 bases are TGTGCCAGCAGCCCCGAGTCCCCAGCTGGAGATACGCAGTATTTT.

The rearrangement uses TRBV5-1 and TRBJ2-7; 9 nucleotides line up with TRBD2. The junction had 5 bases not matched to a gene; V was cut back by 2 bases and J by 5 bases. CDR3 length equals 14 residues. The germline CDR1 and CDR2 sequences are SGHRS and YFSETQ. The CDR3 loop is CASSFSGSLNEQYF. DNA of the CDR3: TGCGCCAGCAGCTTTAGCGGGAGTCTGAACGAGCAGTACTTC.

The chain combines TRBV10-2 with TRBJ1-2, with D maybe TRBD1 (5 bases). The CDR3 contains 13 residues. With 6 bases removed from V and 5 bases from J, the gap between germline ends came to 13 bases. CDR1 is WSHSY, CDR2 SAAADI, per germline. CDR3 DNA sequence: TGCGCCAGCAGGGTGGGGGAAGGGTATGGCTACACCTTC. Protein product: CASRVGEGYGYTF.

V and J are TRBV27 and TRBJ2-1; D call uncertain. The CDR3 covers 12 residues. V gave up 6 bases and J gave up 9 bases, with 12 bases separating them. Per the germline V gene, CDR1 is MNHEY and CDR2 is SMNVEV (reference sequence). CDR3 sequence: CASRWASGEQFF. Written as DNA, the CDR3 is TGTGCCAGCAGATGGGCTAGTGGTGAGCAGTTCTTC.

The chain carries TRBV5-6 and TRBJ2-2; D not resolved. The CDR3 is made up of 14 amino acids. V gave up 0 bases and J gave up 6 bases, with 9 bases separating them. Per the germline V gene, CDR1 is SGHDT and CDR2 is YYEEEE. DNA of the CDR3: TGTGCCAGCAGCTTGGCCCCCCGGGCCGGGGAGCTGTTTTTT. This translates into CASSLAPRAGELFF.

A few counts support this clonotype. The rearrangement uses TRBV5-1 and TRBJ2-5; the D gene is possibly TRBD1 (6 bases). Deletions cut 4 bases from V and 1 base from J, with 11 bases between. CDR1 is SGHRS, CDR2 YFSETQ, per germline. The CDR3 consists of 14 residues. DNA of the CDR3: TGCGCCAGCAGCCCCGGGACAATCCAAGAGACCCAGTACTTC. Translating gives CASSPGTIQETQYF.

This chain connects TRBV5-5 to TRBJ2-2; D is unresolved. The germline V gene has CDR1 SGHKS and CDR2 YYEKEE (reference sequence). V shed 0 bases and J shed 5 bases, with 8 bases lying between them. This CDR3 has 14 residues. The CDR3 bases are TGTGCCAGCAGCTTGGTTGTAGGGACCGGGGAGCTGTTTTTT. It translates to CASSLVVGTGELFF.